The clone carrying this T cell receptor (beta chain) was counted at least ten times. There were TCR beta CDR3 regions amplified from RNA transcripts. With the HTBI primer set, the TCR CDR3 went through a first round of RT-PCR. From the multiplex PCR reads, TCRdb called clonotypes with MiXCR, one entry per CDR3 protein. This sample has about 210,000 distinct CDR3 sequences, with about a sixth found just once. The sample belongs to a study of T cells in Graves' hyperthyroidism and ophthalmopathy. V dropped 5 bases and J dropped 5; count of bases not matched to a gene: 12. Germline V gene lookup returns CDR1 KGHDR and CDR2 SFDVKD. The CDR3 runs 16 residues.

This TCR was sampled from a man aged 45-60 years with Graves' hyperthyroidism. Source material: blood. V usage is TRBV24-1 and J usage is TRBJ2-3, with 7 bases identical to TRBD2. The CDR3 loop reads CATSGERGAPGDTQYF. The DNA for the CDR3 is TGTGCCACCAGTGGCGAGCGGGGCGCACCGGGAGATACGCAGTATTTT.